The present entry profiles one T cell receptor beta chain with its context. Its antigen is undetermined. This entry is derived from a study of long-term antiretroviral therapy in people with HIV. Study-wide results and limits: The range of CDR3 lengths in HIV repertoires proved narrower than that found in controls. All blood samples came from the years 2004 to 2017, possibly under older ART regimens. Once patients were on ART, diversity went higher but still fell short of transplant donor controls.

The CDR3 has 16 amino acids. Per the germline V gene, CDR1 is SGDLS and CDR2 is YYNGEE. The V segment lost 4 bases and the J segment 5 bases; nucleotides outside the gene matches: 8. The libraries were made with immunoSEQ v3.0 at survey level. Profiling relied on immunoSEQ multiplex PCR, and the TCRdb table lists in-frame clones only, not all of them. The sample has about 32,000 clones, approximately 83% seen once. The sequencing used unsorted PBMCs, collected 2.2 years after starting antiretroviral therapy. The receptor was derived from a young man with HIV. V gene TRBV9 combines with J gene TRBJ2-3; 12 nucleotides match TRBD2. In DNA form, the CDR3 reads TGTGCCAGCAGCTTTCTAGCGGGGGGGCGGGGAGATACGCAGTATTTT. This sequence encodes CASSFLAGGRGDTQYF.